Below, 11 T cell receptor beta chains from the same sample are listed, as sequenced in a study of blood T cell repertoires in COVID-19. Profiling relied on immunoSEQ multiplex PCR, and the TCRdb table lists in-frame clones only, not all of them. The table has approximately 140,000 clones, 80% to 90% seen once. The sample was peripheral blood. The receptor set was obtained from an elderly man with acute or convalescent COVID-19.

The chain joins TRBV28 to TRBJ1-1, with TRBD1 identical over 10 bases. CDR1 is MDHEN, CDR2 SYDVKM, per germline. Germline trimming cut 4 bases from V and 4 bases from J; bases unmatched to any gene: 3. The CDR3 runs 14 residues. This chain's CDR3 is CASSYGQGGTEAFF. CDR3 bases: TGTGCCAGCAGTTATGGACAGGGGGGCACTGAAGCTTTCTTT.

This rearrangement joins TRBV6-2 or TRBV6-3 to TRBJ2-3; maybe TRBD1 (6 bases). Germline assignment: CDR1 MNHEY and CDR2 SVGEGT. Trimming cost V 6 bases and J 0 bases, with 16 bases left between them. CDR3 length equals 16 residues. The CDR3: CASSSGAYASTDTQYF. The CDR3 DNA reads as TGTGCCAGCAGCTCAGGGGCGTATGCTAGCACAGATACGCAGTATTTT.

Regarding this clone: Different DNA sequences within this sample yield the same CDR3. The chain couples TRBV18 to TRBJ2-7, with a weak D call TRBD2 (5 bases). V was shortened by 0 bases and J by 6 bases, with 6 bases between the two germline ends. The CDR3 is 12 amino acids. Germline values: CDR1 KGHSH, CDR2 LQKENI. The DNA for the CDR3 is TGTGCCAGCTCACCACCACGGGGCGAGCAGTACTTC. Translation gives CASSPPRGEQYF. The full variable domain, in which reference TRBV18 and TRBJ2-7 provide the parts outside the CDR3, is NAGVMQNPRHLVRRRGQEARLRCSPMKGHSHVYWYRQLPEEGLKFMVYLQKENIIDESGMPKERFSAEFPKEGPSILRIQQVVRGDSAAYFCASSPPRGEQYFGPGTRLTVT.

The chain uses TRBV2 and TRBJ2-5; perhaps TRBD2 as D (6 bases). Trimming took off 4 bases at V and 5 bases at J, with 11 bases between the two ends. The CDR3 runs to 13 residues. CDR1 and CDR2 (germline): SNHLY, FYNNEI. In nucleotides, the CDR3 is TGTGCCAGCAGTGCCGGGGGTGTGGAGACCCAGTACTTC. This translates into CASSAGGVETQYF.

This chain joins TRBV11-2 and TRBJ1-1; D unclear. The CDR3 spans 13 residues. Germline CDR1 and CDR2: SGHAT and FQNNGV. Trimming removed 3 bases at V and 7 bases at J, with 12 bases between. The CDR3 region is CASSFGEVGEAFF. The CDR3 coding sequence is TGTGCCAGCAGCTTTGGGGAGGTCGGTGAAGCTTTCTTT.

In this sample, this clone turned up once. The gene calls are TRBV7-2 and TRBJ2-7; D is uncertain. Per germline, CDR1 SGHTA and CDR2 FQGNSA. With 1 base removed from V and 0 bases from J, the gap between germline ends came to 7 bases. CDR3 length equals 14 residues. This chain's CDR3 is CASSLVRSSYEQYF. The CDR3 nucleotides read TGTGCCAGCAGCTTAGTAAGGAGCTCCTACGAGCAGTACTTC.

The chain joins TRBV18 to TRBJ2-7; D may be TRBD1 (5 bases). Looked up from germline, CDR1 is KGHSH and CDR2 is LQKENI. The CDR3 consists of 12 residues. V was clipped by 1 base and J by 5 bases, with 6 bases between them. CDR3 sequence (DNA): TGTGCCAGCTCACCACAGGGGAACGAGCAGTACTTC. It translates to CASSPQGNEQYF.

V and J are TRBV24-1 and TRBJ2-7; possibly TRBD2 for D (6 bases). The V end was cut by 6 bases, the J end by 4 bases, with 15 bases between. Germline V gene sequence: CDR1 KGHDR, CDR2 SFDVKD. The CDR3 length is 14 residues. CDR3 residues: CATSSSAGIYEQYF. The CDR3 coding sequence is TGTGCCACCAGTTCAAGCGCGGGAATTTACGAGCAGTACTTC.

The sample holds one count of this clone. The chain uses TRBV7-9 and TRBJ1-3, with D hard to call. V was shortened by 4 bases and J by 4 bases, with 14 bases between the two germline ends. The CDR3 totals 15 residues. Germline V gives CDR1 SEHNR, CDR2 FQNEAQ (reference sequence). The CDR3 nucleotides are TGTGCCAGCAGCTCCGAGTACCTAATAGGAAACACCATATATTTT. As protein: CASSSEYLIGNTIYF.

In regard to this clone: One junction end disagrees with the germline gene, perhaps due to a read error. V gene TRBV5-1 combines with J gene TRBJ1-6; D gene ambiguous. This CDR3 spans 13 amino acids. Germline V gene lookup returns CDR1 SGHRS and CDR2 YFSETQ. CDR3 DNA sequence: TGCGCCAGCAGCTTGGCCCTTAATACACCCCTCCACTTT. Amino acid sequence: CASSLALNTPLHF.

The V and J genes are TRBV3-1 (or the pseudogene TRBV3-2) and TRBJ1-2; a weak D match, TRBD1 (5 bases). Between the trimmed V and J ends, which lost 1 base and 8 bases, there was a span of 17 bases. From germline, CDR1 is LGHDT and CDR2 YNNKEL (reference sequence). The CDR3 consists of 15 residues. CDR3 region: CASSQGPGGSWGYTF. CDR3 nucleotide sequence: TGTGCCAGCAGCCAAGGGCCGGGGGGGTCATGGGGCTACACCTTC.